These 18 T cell receptor beta chains originate from one sample sequenced in a study of blood T cell repertoires in COVID-19. TCRdb's table, derived via immunoSEQ multiplex PCR, lists solely in-frame clones and lacks some. In the table there are tens of thousands of clones, 89% of which are singletons. The sequenced sample was peripheral blood. These receptors came from a man aged 50-59 years with COVID-19, enrolled during active disease.

V gene TRBV6-5 combines with J gene TRBJ1-2, with a weak D call TRBD1 (5 bases). The germline V gene encodes CDR1 MNHEY and CDR2 SVGAGI. Trimming removed 9 bases from V and 8 bases from J, with 16 bases in between. The CDR3 loop spans 12 amino acids. The CDR3: CASRGQSRGYTF. CDR3 nucleotides: TGTGCCAGTAGAGGACAATCTAGAGGCTACACCTTC.

J is TRBJ1-1 and V is TRBV18, with D unclear. The CDR3 totals 13 residues. CDR1 and CDR2 from the germline V gene are KGHSH and LQKENI. Trimming left V 1 base short and J 1 base short, with 4 bases between. As DNA, the CDR3 is TGTGCCAGCTCACCACAGCAGAACACTGAAGCTTTCTTT. It translates to CASSPQQNTEAFF.

This clone was seen only once. The rearrangement links TRBV27 to TRBJ2-1; 12 nucleotides line up with TRBD2. The CDR3 runs to 17 residues. Germline V gene data show CDR1 as MNHEY and CDR2 as SMNVEV (reference sequence). The junction had 6 bases not matched to a gene; V was cut back by 6 bases and J by 0 bases. CDR3 in DNA: TGTGCCAGCAGACCCTGGACTAGCGGGGACTCCTACAATGAGCAGTTCTTC. Protein: CASRPWTSGDSYNEQFF.

V usage is TRBV9 and J usage is TRBJ2-5; D not certain. From germline, CDR1 is SGDLS and CDR2 YYNGEE. V dropped 1 base and J dropped 1 base, with 8 bases sitting between them. This CDR3 has 14 amino acids. CDR3 sequence: CASSVSLIQETQYF. CDR3 in DNA: TGTGCCAGCAGCGTAAGCTTGATCCAAGAGACCCAGTACTTC.

The V gene is TRBV6-5, the J gene TRBJ2-1, with D tentatively TRBD2 (7 bases). V shed 7 bases and J shed 3 bases, with 16 bases lying between them. This CDR3 comprises 15 residues. CDR1 is MNHEY and CDR2 is SVGAGI in the germline V gene. CDR3 loop: CASIPLGGVYNEQFF. The DNA for the CDR3 is TGTGCCAGCATACCACTAGGGGGGGTCTACAATGAGCAGTTCTTC.

This sequence joins TRBV18 and TRBJ1-1, with D unresolved. Germline V gene sequence: CDR1 KGHSH, CDR2 LQKENI. This CDR3 is 14 amino acids long. Trimming pared 6 bases from V and 1 base from J, leaving 12 bases between. The CDR3 coding sequence is TGTGCCAGCTCGAAACAGACCTCGAACACTGAAGCTTTCTTT. It translates to CASSKQTSNTEAFF.

The chain carries TRBV9 and TRBJ1-1; D is undetermined. Trimming pared 3 bases from V and 2 bases from J, leaving 8 bases between. CDR3 length equals 13 residues. CDR1 is SGDLS and CDR2 is YYNGEE in the germline V gene. The CDR3 loop is CASSGHGNTEAFF. CDR3 bases: TGTGCCAGCAGCGGCCACGGTAACACTGAAGCTTTCTTT.

In this sample, this clone turned up once. The gene calls are TRBV4-1 and TRBJ1-4, with 7 bases lining up with TRBD1. From germline, CDR1 is MGHRA and CDR2 YSYEKL. The CDR3 covers 15 residues. With V trimmed by 0 bases and J by 5 bases, 3 bases remained unmatched. The CDR3 DNA is TGCGCCAGCAGCCAAGAGAGGGGGCGGAATGAAAAACTGTTTTTT. It yields the protein CASSQERGRNEKLFF.

This sequence joins TRBV27 and TRBJ2-1, with D perhaps TRBD2 (6 bases). From germline, CDR1 is MNHEY and CDR2 SMNVEV (reference sequence). This CDR3 region has 14 residues. Trimming removed 5 bases from V and 8 bases from J, with 16 bases in between. Here the CDR3 DNA reads TGTGCCAGCAGTATGACACAGGAGGGCCATGAGCAGTTCTTC. Residues: CASSMTQEGHEQFF.

The chain couples TRBV5-1 to TRBJ2-7; 8 nucleotides align to TRBD1. Germline V CDR1 and CDR2: SGHRS, YFSETQ. The CDR3 length is 14 residues. Trimming removed 6 bases from V and 3 bases from J; junction bases left unmatched: 8. The CDR3 loop reads CASTHTGGIYEQYF. DNA of the CDR3: TGCGCCAGCACACACACAGGGGGTATCTACGAGCAGTACTTC.

The chain uses TRBV5-1 and TRBJ2-5; 11 positions agree with TRBD2. CDR1 and CDR2 from the germline V gene are SGHRS and YFSETQ. This CDR3 region has 15 residues. V gave up 2 bases and J gave up 4 bases; unmatched junction bases: 4. The CDR3 region is CASSFSLAGGETQYF. The CDR3 DNA follows: TGCGCCAGCAGCTTTAGCCTAGCGGGGGGAGAGACCCAGTACTTC.

The chain is built from TRBV2 and TRBJ1-4, with 9 positions matching TRBD1. The trim removed 4 bases at V and 5 bases at J, leaving 2 bases unmatched. The length of the CDR3 is 14 residues. Germline loops: CDR1 SNHLY, CDR2 FYNNEI. The CDR3 coding sequence is TGTGCCAGCAGTGGGGACAGGGTCAATGAAAAACTGTTTTTT. Translation gives CASSGDRVNEKLFF.

The J gene is TRBJ2-5, the V gene TRBV27; 10 bases are a match to TRBD1. The V and J ends lost 2 bases and 4 bases, in that order; junction bases with no gene match: 13. Germline CDR1 and CDR2: MNHEY and SMNVEV (reference sequence). The CDR3 consists of 18 residues. The DNA of the CDR3 is TGTGCCAGCAGTTTAAGCTGGTTCGGGACAGGGGTGACAGAGACCCAGTACTTC. The encoded protein is CASSLSWFGTGVTETQYF.

The chain recombines TRBV29-1 with TRBJ1-1; the match to TRBD1 covers 7 bases. With V trimmed by 5 bases and J by 0 bases, 9 bases remained unmatched. This CDR3 comprises 15 residues. The germline V gene has CDR1 SQVTM and CDR2 ANQGSEA. The CDR3 DNA reads as TGCAGCGTTACGACAGGGAACCCTATGAACACTGAAGCTTTCTTT. Translating gives CSVTTGNPMNTEAFF. The entire variable domain, with the rest obtained from reference TRBV29-1 and TRBJ1-1, is as follows: SAVISQKPSRDICQRGTSLTIQCQVDSQVTMMFWYRQQPGQSLTLIATANQGSEATYESGFVIDKFPISRPNLTFSTLTVSNMSPEDSSIYLCSVTTGNPMNTEAFFGQGTRLTVV.

This rearrangement joins TRBV25-1 to TRBJ2-7; 7 bases align to TRBD2. CDR1 and CDR2 (germline): MGHDK, SYGVNS. V shed 4 bases and J 6 bases; nucleotides not matched to a gene: 9. The CDR3 runs to 14 residues. The CDR3 DNA is TGTGCCAGCAGTGTCAGTCGGGGGGTGGTCGAGCAGTACTTC. Residues: CASSVSRGVVEQYF.

The sample holds a few counts of this clone. The V and J genes are TRBV19 and TRBJ1-2, with D possibly matching TRBD1 (6 bases). In germline, CDR1 is LNHDA, CDR2 SQIVND (reference sequence). The ends were cut back, 5 bases at V and 5 bases at J, with 15 bases in the middle. The CDR3 loop spans 14 amino acids. The CDR3 loop is CASSPPEGVYGYTF. The CDR3 region has the DNA TGTGCCAGTAGTCCCCCCGAGGGGGTATATGGCTACACCTTC.

V gene TRBV6-6 combines with J gene TRBJ1-1; D is unclear. The CDR3 length is 12 residues. CDR1 and CDR2 (germline): MNHNY, SVGAGI (reference sequence). Trimming took off 2 bases at V and 8 bases at J, with 9 bases between the two ends. In DNA form, the CDR3 reads TGTGCCAGCAGTTACGTTCGCCAGGAAGCTTTCTTT. Its translation: CASSYVRQEAFF.

This chain joins TRBV9 and TRBJ1-6; the match to TRBD1 covers 10 bases. V gave up 3 bases and J gave up 8 bases; unmatched junction bases: 2. Germline-derived CDR1 and CDR2 are SGDLS and YYNGEE. This CDR3 is built from 14 residues. Here the CDR3 reads CASSDGTGDSPLHF. CDR3 nucleotides: TGTGCCAGCAGCGACGGGACAGGGGATTCACCCCTCCACTTT.